This TCR beta chain was recorded in a study of blood T cell repertoires in COVID-19. About the study: Sites in the United States, Italy and Spain provided acute and convalescent COVID-19 samples.

As originally analysed: Amplification of reference gene primers was used by the study to estimate nucleated cell counts. Some clones are missing from TCRdb's copy, which holds only in-frame ones; the method was immunoSEQ multiplex PCR. V and J calls plus clone size are reproduced from that table; the DNA served to infer D and trimming. The data show roughly 190,000 clones, around four fifths seen once. The length of the CDR3 is 14 residues. Germline V gene sequence: CDR1 SEHNR, CDR2 FQNEAQ (reference sequence). Trimming stripped 5 bases from V and 1 base from J, with 11 bases between. The clonotype comes from a human donor in a cohort sampled during active COVID-19. The chain uses TRBV7-9 and TRBJ2-5; TRBD2 might be the D (6 bases). Sequencing was carried out using peripheral blood. CDR3 bases: TGTGCCAGCAGCGTTACCGGGGGCCAAGAGACCCAGTACTTC. Its translation is CASSVTGGQETQYF.